This T cell receptor (beta chain) came from a study of early stage breast cancer tumors. Overall study context: Eight ER+/PR+/HER2- tumors were invasive ductal; four were invasive lobular. Notes on the study in general: Compared with adjacent normal breast, tumors showed around 2.7-fold denser, more clonal T cells.

A note on this clone: Its matching antigen is unknown.

Repertoires were generated with immunoSEQ multiplex PCR, while TCRdb's copy carries only in-frame clones and drops some. In the table there are some 30,000 clones, 84% of which are singletons. The sequencing input was blood. The receptor was derived from a person aged 50-59 years with breast cancer.

The CDR3 protein is CASTLGQGFAYGYTF. Here the CDR3 DNA reads TGTGCCAGCACCTTAGGACAGGGGTTTGCCTATGGCTACACCTTC. V and J are TRBV2 and TRBJ1-2; TRBD1 agrees at 9 bases. Per the germline V gene, CDR1 is SNHLY and CDR2 is FYNNEI. Trimming took 7 bases from V and 4 from J; bases not matched to a gene: 10. This CDR3 region has 15 residues.